The 10 T cell receptor beta chains presented below share a single source sample, sequenced in a study of HIV-infected patients and healthy controls. TCRdb re-derived calls from the 5' RACE reads in MiXCR, one entry per CDR3 protein. The sample has approximately 67,000 distinct CDR3 sequences; about 16% are singletons. Sequenced input: CD4+ T cells from blood. These receptors all stem from a human donor in good health.

The chain has TRBV27 and TRBJ2-6; D may be TRBD2 (5 bases). Germline V CDR1 and CDR2: MNHEY, SMNVEV (reference sequence). The CDR3 extends over 15 amino acids. V shed 5 bases and J shed 1 base, with 9 bases lying between them. CDR3 in DNA: TGTGCCAGCAGTGGACTTTCGTCTGGGGCCAACGTCCTGACTTTC. It is translated as CASSGLSSGANVLTF.

V is TRBV6-5 and J is TRBJ2-1, with D maybe TRBD2 (6 bases). V lost 4 bases and J lost 0, with 25 bases in between. The CDR3 contains 20 residues. Germline V gene data show CDR1 as MNHEY and CDR2 as SVGAGI. CDR3 coding DNA: TGTGCCAGCAGTTCCTGGGTCCCCCGGAGGGACGGGAGCTCCTACAATGAGCAGTTCTTC. This translates into CASSSWVPRRDGSSYNEQFF.

Worth noting for this clonotype: The junction does not match germline at one end; this may be a read error. The V and J genes are TRBV6-1 and TRBJ1-4; D not certain. The CDR3 runs 10 residues. Germline CDR1 reads MNHNS; CDR2 reads SASEGT. CDR3 sequence reads: CASSELTLIF. The CDR3 coding sequence is TGTGCCAGCAGTGAACTGACGTTAATTTTT.

The rearrangement joins TRBV13 to TRBJ1-1, with 9 bases identical to TRBD1. V gave up 5 bases and J gave up 11 bases; unmatched junction bases: 3. This CDR3 is built from 11 residues. From germline, CDR1 is PRHDT and CDR2 FYEKMQ (reference sequence). The CDR3, as DNA: TGTGCCAGCAGCCGGACAGGGGACGCTTTCTTT. Its protein product is CASSRTGDAFF. The entire variable domain, with the rest obtained from reference TRBV13 and TRBJ1-1, is as follows: AAGVIQSPRHLIKEKRETATLKCYPIPRHDTVYWYQQGPGQDPQFLISFYEKMQSDKGSIPDRFSAQQFSDYHSELNMSSLELGDSALYFCASSRTGDAFFGQGTRLTVV.

In this sample, this clonotype turned up a few times. CDR3 in DNA: TGTGCCAGCAGAGGATCAGGGGGCGAGGGCTACACCTTC. It yields the protein CASRGSGGEGYTF. This chain connects TRBV6-5 to TRBJ1-2; 8 positions match TRBD1. V shed 6 bases and J 8 bases; nucleotides not matched to a gene: 8. The CDR3 contains 13 residues. Germline CDR1 MNHEY, CDR2 SVGAGI.

This clonotype was seen many times. The chain uses TRBV2 and TRBJ1-1, with D unclear. There are 14 residues in the CDR3. The V gene lost 10 bases and the J gene lost 1 base, with 16 bases spanning the gap. The germline V gene encodes CDR1 SNHLY and CDR2 FYNNEI. CDR3 nucleotides: TGTGCCACTACGGATCCGGGTAGGAACACTGAAGCTTTCTTT. Its translation: CATTDPGRNTEAFF.

The V gene is TRBV14, the J gene TRBJ2-3; 7 positions agree with TRBD1. CDR3 length equals 16 residues. Per the germline V gene, CDR1 is SGHDN and CDR2 is FVKESK. After removal of 2 bases from V and 2 bases from J, the junction contained 7 bases not matched to a gene. CDR3 region: CASSQTDRSPTDTQYF. The CDR3 DNA sequence: TGTGCCAGCAGCCAAACGGACAGGTCTCCCACAGATACGCAGTATTTT. The whole variable domain, remainder taken from reference TRBV14 and TRBJ2-3, is EAGVTQFPSHSVIEKGQTVTLRCDPISGHDNLYWYRRVMGKEIKFLLHFVKESKQDESGMPNNRFLAERTGGTYSTLKVQPAELEDSGVYFCASSQTDRSPTDTQYFGPGTRLTVL.

This clonotype has a count of ten or more. This chain joins TRBV28 and TRBJ2-3; D might be TRBD1 (6 bases). This CDR3 contains 15 residues. CDR1 is MDHEN, CDR2 SYDVKM, per germline. V was cut by 6 bases and J by 0 bases, with 13 bases left in between. Here the CDR3 reads CASRGTSSSTDTQYF. CDR3 in DNA: TGTGCCAGCAGGGGGACAAGTTCTAGCACAGATACGCAGTATTTT.

This clonotype was seen more than once but under ten times. The chain joins TRBV7-2 to TRBJ2-3; D might be TRBD2 (5 bases). Trimming cost V 3 bases and J 10 bases, with 14 bases left between them. Germline V gene sequence: CDR1 SGHTA, CDR2 FQGNSA. CDR3 length: 13 amino acids. In nucleotides, the CDR3 is TGTGCCAGCAGCTTTCGTCAGGCGGGCGCGCAGTATTTT. This encodes CASSFRQAGAQYF.

In nucleotides, the CDR3 is TGTGCCACCAGCAGAGATACCCCCCGCTCCTACAATGAGCAGTTCTTC. Amino acids: CATSRDTPRSYNEQFF. The V call is TRBV15, the J call TRBJ2-1; D gene unclear. The germline V and J ends were trimmed by 0 bases and 0 bases, with 9 bases remaining between them. From germline, CDR1 is LNHNV and CDR2 YYDKDF (reference sequence). The CDR3 runs to 16 residues.